Presented here are 5 T cell receptor beta chains from one specimen sequenced in a study of shared clonotypes between healthy human individuals. Libraries were prepared by immunoSEQ multiplex PCR; TCRdb keeps only in-frame clonotypes and omits some of them. The sample includes about 1.4 million clones, roughly 97% of them seen just once. The source material was naive CD4+ T cells sorted from blood. Subset in this sample: CD45RA+ positively selected. These receptors all come from a man aged 30 to 45 in good health.

The chain links TRBV2 to TRBJ1-5, with D possibly matching TRBD1 (6 bases). Germline assignment: CDR1 SNHLY and CDR2 FYNNEI. This CDR3 region has 14 residues. Between the trimmed V and J ends, which lost 5 bases and 2 bases, there was a span of 10 bases. CDR3 sequence: CASSLDSGNQPQHF. CDR3 DNA: TGTGCCAGCAGTTTGGACAGCGGCAATCAGCCCCAGCATTTT.

The chain has TRBV27 and TRBJ2-3; a possible D gene is TRBD2 (5 bases). This CDR3 is built from 17 residues. Between the trimmed V and J ends, which lost 3 bases and 4 bases, there was a span of 20 bases. Germline assignment: CDR1 MNHEY and CDR2 SMNVEV (reference sequence). The CDR3 nucleotides are TGTGCCAGCAGTTTCAGGCCTTCTTGGGAGTTGGCAGATACGCAGTATTTT. Encoded protein: CASSFRPSWELADTQYF.

The CDR3 region is CASSPRLAGNNEQFF. The CDR3 nucleotides read TGTGCCAGCAGCCCACGACTAGCGGGAAACAATGAGCAGTTCTTC. The chain has TRBV7-3 and TRBJ2-1; 11 nucleotides line up with TRBD2. The J segment lost 5 bases and the V segment lost 5 bases, leaving 5 bases of the junction unmatched. This CDR3 has 15 residues. Germline lookup yields CDR1 SGHTA and CDR2 FQGTGA. The variable domain in full, with the rest retrieved from reference TRBV7-3 and TRBJ2-1, is GAGVSQTPSNKVTEKGKYVELRCDPISGHTALYWYRQSLGQGPEFLIYFQGTGAADDSGLPNDRFFAVRPEGSVSTLKIQRTERGDSAVYLCASSPRLAGNNEQFFGPGTRLTVL.

The chain links TRBV20-1 to TRBJ1-2; D unresolved. V lost 2 bases to trimming and J lost 8 bases, with 9 bases between them. This CDR3 contains 11 residues. Per the germline V gene, CDR1 is DFQATT and CDR2 is SNEGSKA (reference sequence). For the CDR3, the DNA is TGCAGTGCTAGACAGGTTGAAGGCTACACCTTC. Translation: CSARQVEGYTF.

The chain recombines TRBV9 with TRBJ2-7, with a tentative D call TRBD1 (5 bases). The germline CDR1 and CDR2 sequences are SGDLS and YYNGEE. The V end lost 3 bases, the J end lost 3 bases, and 16 bases lay between the germline ends. The CDR3 totals 15 residues. The CDR3 region is CASSARAGNRYEQYF. CDR3 coding DNA: TGTGCCAGCAGCGCTCGGGCAGGGAATCGCTACGAGCAGTACTTC.